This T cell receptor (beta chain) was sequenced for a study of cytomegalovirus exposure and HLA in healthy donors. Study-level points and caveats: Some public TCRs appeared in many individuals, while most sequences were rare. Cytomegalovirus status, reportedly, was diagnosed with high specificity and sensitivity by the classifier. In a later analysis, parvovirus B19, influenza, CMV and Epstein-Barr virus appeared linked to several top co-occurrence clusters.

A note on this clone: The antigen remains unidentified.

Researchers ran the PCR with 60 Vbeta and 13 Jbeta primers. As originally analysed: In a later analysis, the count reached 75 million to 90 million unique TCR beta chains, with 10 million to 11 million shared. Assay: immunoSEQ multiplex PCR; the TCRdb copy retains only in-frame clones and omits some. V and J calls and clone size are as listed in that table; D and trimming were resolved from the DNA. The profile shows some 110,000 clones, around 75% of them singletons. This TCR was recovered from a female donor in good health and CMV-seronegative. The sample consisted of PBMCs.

CDR3 DNA: TGTGCCAGCAGTGTGGGACAGACGGACAATGAGCAGTTCTTC. It yields the protein CASSVGQTDNEQFF. This rearrangement joins TRBV2 to TRBJ2-1, with 7 bases fitting TRBD1. J gave up 5 bases and V 4 bases, and 5 bases lay outside the gene matches. The germline V gene encodes CDR1 SNHLY and CDR2 FYNNEI. The CDR3 runs 14 residues.